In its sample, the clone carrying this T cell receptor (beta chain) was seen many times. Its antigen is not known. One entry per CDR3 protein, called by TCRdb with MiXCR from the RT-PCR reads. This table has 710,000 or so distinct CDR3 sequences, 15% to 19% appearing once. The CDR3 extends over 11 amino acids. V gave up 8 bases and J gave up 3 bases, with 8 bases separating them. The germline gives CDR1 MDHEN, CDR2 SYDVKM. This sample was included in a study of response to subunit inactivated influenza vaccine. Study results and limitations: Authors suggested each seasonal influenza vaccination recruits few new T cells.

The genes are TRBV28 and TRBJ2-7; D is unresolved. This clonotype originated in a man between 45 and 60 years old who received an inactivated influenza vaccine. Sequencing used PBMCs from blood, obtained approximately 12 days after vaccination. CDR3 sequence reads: CASSIGYEQYF. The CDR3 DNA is TGTGCCAGCTCCATTGGCTACGAGCAGTACTTC.